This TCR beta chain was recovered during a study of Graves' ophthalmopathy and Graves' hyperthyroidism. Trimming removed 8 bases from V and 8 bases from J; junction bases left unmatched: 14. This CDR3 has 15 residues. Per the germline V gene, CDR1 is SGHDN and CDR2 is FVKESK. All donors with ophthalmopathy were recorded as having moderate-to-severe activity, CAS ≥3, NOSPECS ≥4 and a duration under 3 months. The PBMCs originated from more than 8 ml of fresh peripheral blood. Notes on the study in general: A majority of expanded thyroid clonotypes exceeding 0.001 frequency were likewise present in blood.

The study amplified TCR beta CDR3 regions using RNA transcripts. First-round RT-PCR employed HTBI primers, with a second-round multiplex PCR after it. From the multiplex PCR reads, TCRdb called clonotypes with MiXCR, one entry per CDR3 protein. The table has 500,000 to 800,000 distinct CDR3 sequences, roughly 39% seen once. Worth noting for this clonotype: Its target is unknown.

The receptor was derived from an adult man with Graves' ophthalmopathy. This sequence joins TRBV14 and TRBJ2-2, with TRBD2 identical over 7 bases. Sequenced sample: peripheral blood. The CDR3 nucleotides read TGTGCCAGCTCATCGTCCACTAGCGAATTGGGGGAGCTGTTTTTT. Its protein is CASSSSTSELGELFF.